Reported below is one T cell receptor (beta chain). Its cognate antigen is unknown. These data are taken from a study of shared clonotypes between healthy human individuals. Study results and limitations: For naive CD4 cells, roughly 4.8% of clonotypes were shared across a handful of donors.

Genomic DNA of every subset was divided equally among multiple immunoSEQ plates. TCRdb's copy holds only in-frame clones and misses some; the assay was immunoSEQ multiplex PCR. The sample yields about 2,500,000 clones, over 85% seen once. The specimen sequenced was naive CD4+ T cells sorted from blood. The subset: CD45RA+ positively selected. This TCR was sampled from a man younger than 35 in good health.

The DNA for the CDR3 is TGTGCCAGCTCCGGAACTAGCGGGCCCGCCTACGAGCAGTACTTC. Protein sequence: CASSGTSGPAYEQYF. The gene calls are TRBV7-9 and TRBJ2-7; 9 bases line up with TRBD2. After removal of 8 bases from V and 2 bases from J, the junction contained 10 bases not matched to a gene. The germline CDR1 and CDR2 sequences are SEHNR and FQNEAQ (reference sequence). This CDR3 spans 15 amino acids.